The sequence of this TCR beta chain was determined in a study of STAT5B mutations in CD4+ large granular lymphocyte leukemia. Turning to the study itself: The CDR3 'QG' motif was associated with a particular HLA allele among healthy donors.

TCRdb's copy holds only in-frame clones and misses some; the assay was immunoSEQ multiplex PCR. The table includes 45,000 to 50,000 clones, approximately 83% detected once. The CDR3 spans 11 residues. V was shortened by 5 bases and J by 2 bases, with 4 bases between the two germline ends. The germline V gene encodes CDR1 SGHNT and CDR2 YENEEA. The rearrangement joins TRBV11-3 to TRBJ2-7, with D unresolved. The material sequenced was CD4+ T cells from blood buffy coats. This sequence was found in a human donor in good health. The CDR3 DNA sequence: TGTGCCAGCAGCCGAACCTACGAGCAGTACTTC. This codes for CASSRTYEQYF.